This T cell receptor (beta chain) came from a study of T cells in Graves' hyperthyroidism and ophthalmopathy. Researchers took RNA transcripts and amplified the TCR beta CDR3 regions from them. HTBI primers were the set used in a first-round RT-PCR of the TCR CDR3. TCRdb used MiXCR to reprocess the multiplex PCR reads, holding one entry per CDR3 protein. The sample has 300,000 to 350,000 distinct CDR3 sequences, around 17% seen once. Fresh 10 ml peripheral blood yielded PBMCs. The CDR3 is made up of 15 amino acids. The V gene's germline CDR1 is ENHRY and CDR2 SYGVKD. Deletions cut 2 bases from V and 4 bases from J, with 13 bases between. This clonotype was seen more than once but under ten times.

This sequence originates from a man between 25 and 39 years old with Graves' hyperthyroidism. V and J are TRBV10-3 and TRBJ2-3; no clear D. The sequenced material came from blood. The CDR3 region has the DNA TGTGCCATCAGTGAGCCGGTTCTAGTCTCAGATACGCAGTATTTT. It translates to CAISEPVLVSDTQYF.